These 18 T cell receptor beta chains were sequenced from one sample in a study of cytomegalovirus exposure and HLA in healthy donors. Amplification used 60 Vbeta primers and 13 Jbeta primers. Generated by immunoSEQ multiplex PCR, the TCRdb table keeps only in-frame clones and is missing some. The sample has some 160,000 clones; 84% are singletons. What was sequenced was PBMCs. All receptors derive from a man aged 50 to 59 in good health and CMV-seropositive.

Written as DNA, the CDR3 is TGTGCCAGCTCACTGGGACAGGGGGAATCAGGTCAGCCCCAGCATTTT. It encodes CASSLGQGESGQPQHF. The chain couples TRBV18 to TRBJ1-5, with 11 bases matching TRBD1. The CDR3 has 16 amino acids. Germline V lookup: CDR1 KGHSH, CDR2 LQKENI. V gave up 4 bases and J gave up 6 bases; unmatched junction bases: 8. Based on the CDR3 plus reference TRBV18 and TRBJ1-5, the full variable domain is NAGVMQNPRHLVRRRGQEARLRCSPMKGHSHVYWYRQLPEEGLKFMVYLQKENIIDESGMPKERFSAEFPKEGPSILRIQQVVRGDSAAYFCASSLGQGESGQPQHFGDGTRLSIL.

The J gene is TRBJ2-7, the V gene TRBV19; TRBD2 agrees at 7 bases. The trim removed 2 bases at V and 5 bases at J, leaving 3 bases unmatched. The length of the CDR3 is 13 residues. Germline V gene sequence: CDR1 LNHDA, CDR2 SQIVND (reference sequence). The CDR3 reads CASSISGTDEQYF. CDR3 DNA: TGTGCCAGTAGTATAAGCGGGACGGACGAGCAGTACTTC. The complete variable domain, with remaining parts taken from reference TRBV19 and TRBJ2-7, reads DGGITQSPKYLFRKEGQNVTLSCEQNLNHDAMYWYRQDPGQGLRLIYYSQIVNDFQKGDIAEGYSVSREKKESFPLTVTSAQKNPTAFYLCASSISGTDEQYFGPGTRLTVT.

CDR3 amino acids: CASSLDGGVRPNQPQHF. As DNA, the CDR3 is TGTGCCAGCAGCTTAGATGGGGGGGTACGTCCCAATCAGCCCCAGCATTTT. The rearrangement joins TRBV11-3 to TRBJ1-5, with TRBD1 as a possible D gene (5 bases). Trimming removed 0 bases from V and 3 bases from J, with 15 bases in between. The CDR3 runs 17 residues. Germline-derived CDR1 and CDR2 are SGHNT and YENEEA.

The V gene is TRBV10-2, the J gene TRBJ1-2; 7 positions match TRBD1. J lost 8 bases, V lost 0 bases, and 9 bases had no gene match. CDR3 length: 15 residues. CDR1 and CDR2 from the germline V gene are WSHSY and SAAADI. CDR3 bases: TGCGCCAGCAGTGAGTCGGGACAGACACCCTGGGGCTACACCTTC. This sequence encodes CASSESGQTPWGYTF.

V gene TRBV6-5 combines with J gene TRBJ1-1; 10 nucleotides align to TRBD1. In germline, CDR1 is MNHEY, CDR2 SVGAGI. The trim removed 6 bases at V and 1 base at J, leaving 5 bases unmatched. This CDR3 region has 15 residues. The CDR3 loop is CASRRRTGGNTEAFF. CDR3 DNA sequence: TGTGCCAGCAGACGCCGGACAGGGGGGAACACTGAAGCTTTCTTT.

The V call is TRBV4-1, the J call TRBJ1-2; 9 bases are a match to TRBD1. V lost 4 bases and J lost 5; bases outside the gene matches: 11. This CDR3 has 16 amino acids. Germline CDR1 reads MGHRA; CDR2 reads YSYEKL. Here the CDR3 DNA reads TGCGCCAGCAGCCTAGCAGAGACAGGGGGTTTTTATGGCTACACCTTC. Protein product: CASSLAETGGFYGYTF.

This clone was observed a few times. This chain joins TRBV6-6 and TRBJ1-1; TRBD1 might be the D (5 bases). Germline V lookup: CDR1 MNHNY, CDR2 SVGAGI (reference sequence). The germline V and J ends were trimmed by 2 bases and 1 base, with 5 bases remaining between them. The CDR3 consists of 13 residues. CDR3 sequence (DNA): TGTGCCAGCAGTTACAGGGGGAACACTGAAGCTTTCTTT. Amino acids: CASSYRGNTEAFF.

The genes are TRBV6-5 and TRBJ1-1; no clear D gene. Germline V gives CDR1 MNHEY, CDR2 SVGAGI. The ends were cut back, 6 bases at V and 3 bases at J, with 11 bases in the middle. This CDR3 comprises 13 residues. The CDR3 sequence: CASRPGWDTEAFF. CDR3 DNA sequence: TGTGCCAGCAGGCCGGGGTGGGACACTGAAGCTTTCTTT.

The CDR3 coding sequence is TGTGCCAGCTCACCCGGACAGGGTCATGGGTATGGCTACACCTTC. This encodes CASSPGQGHGYGYTF. The J gene is TRBJ1-2, the V gene TRBV18, with 8 nucleotides matching TRBD1. The CDR3 consists of 15 residues. CDR1 is KGHSH, CDR2 LQKENI, per germline. Trimming removed 3 bases from V and 5 bases from J; junction bases left unmatched: 8.

This clone was detected only a few times. The chain combines TRBV19 with TRBJ1-5; unclear D gene. The germline V and J ends were trimmed by 6 bases and 0 bases, with 9 bases remaining between them. CDR3 length: 14 amino acids. CDR1 is LNHDA, CDR2 SQIVND, per germline (reference sequence). This CDR3 reads CASSRGFSNQPQHF. In nucleotides, the CDR3 is TGTGCCAGTAGCCGGGGTTTTAGCAATCAGCCCCAGCATTTT.

As regards this clone: Compared with germline, one end of the junction differs, possibly owing to a read error. V gene TRBV20-1 combines with J gene TRBJ2-1, with a tentative D call TRBD1 (5 bases). In germline, CDR1 is DFQATT, CDR2 SNEGSKA (reference sequence). This CDR3 region has 11 residues. The CDR3 loop reads CSAPLGQGSIF. In DNA form, the CDR3 reads TGCAGTGCTCCCTTGGGGCAAGGGTCGATCTTC.

The rearrangement joins TRBV7-6 to TRBJ2-5; the D gene is possibly TRBD2 (5 bases). The CDR3 runs 14 residues. Trimming stripped 2 bases from V and 2 bases from J, with 9 bases between. Germline assignment: CDR1 SGHVS and CDR2 FNYEAQ. This chain's CDR3 is CASSLRGNQETQYF. The CDR3 region has the DNA TGTGCCAGCAGCTTAAGAGGGAATCAAGAGACCCAGTACTTC.

This rearrangement joins TRBV7-3 to TRBJ2-5, with D possibly TRBD2 on 7 matching bases. The J call may be mistaken, given a closer DNA end match to TRBJ2-7. The V gene's germline CDR1 is SGHTA and CDR2 FQGTGA. This CDR3 is built from 15 residues. In DNA, the CDR3 is TGTGCCAGCAGCTTGAATGGGGGGGGGCCGTACGAGCAGTACTTC. This codes for CASSLNGGGPYEQYF.

The chain links TRBV6-1 to TRBJ2-1; no firm D call. The CDR3 spans 13 residues. The V and J ends lost 6 bases and 0 bases respectively, with 6 bases between them. Per the germline V gene, CDR1 is MNHNS and CDR2 is SASEGT. In DNA, the CDR3 is TGTGCCAGCAGACAGTTCTCCTACAATGAGCAGTTCTTC. It codes for CASRQFSYNEQFF.

The chain is built from TRBV7-9 and TRBJ1-1; D possibly corresponds to TRBD1 (5 bases). CDR3 size: 15 residues. Between the trimmed V and J ends, which lost 1 base and 1 base, there was a span of 10 bases. CDR1 and CDR2 from the germline V gene are SEHNR and FQNEAQ (reference sequence). CDR3 sequence reads: CASSLVGGRNTEAFF. The CDR3 DNA reads TGTGCCAGCAGCTTAGTTGGGGGGAGGAACACTGAAGCTTTCTTT.

The CDR3 bases are TGCGCCAGCAGCCTACTCAACTACAATGAGCAGTTCTTC. The encoded protein is CASSLLNYNEQFF. This sequence joins TRBV5-1 and TRBJ2-1; no clear D. V lost 4 bases, J lost 3 bases, and 8 bases lay in between. The germline V gene encodes CDR1 SGHRS and CDR2 YFSETQ. The CDR3 runs to 13 residues.

V usage is TRBV5-1 and J usage is TRBJ1-2; a possible D gene is TRBD1 (5 bases). The germline V and J ends were trimmed by 4 bases and 5 bases, with 15 bases remaining between them. CDR1 and CDR2 (germline): SGHRS, YFSETQ. This CDR3 is built from 14 residues. In DNA, the CDR3 is TGCGCCAGCAGCCCTCGGGACTGGAGTTATGGCTACACCTTC. Residues: CASSPRDWSYGYTF.

This chain joins TRBV20-1 and TRBJ1-1, with TRBD1 as a possible D gene (6 bases). The germline V gene encodes CDR1 DFQATT and CDR2 SNEGSKA (reference sequence). V lost 3 bases and J lost 7, with 9 bases in between. The CDR3 is 11 residues long. This CDR3 reads CSASTGIEAFF. In DNA form, the CDR3 reads TGCAGTGCTAGCACAGGGATTGAAGCTTTCTTT.